This TCR beta chain was identified during a study of blood T cell repertoires in COVID-19. Study background: Sources were T cells, B-cell-depleted T cells, or PBMCs; the material itself was cDNA or gDNA.

The V and J ends lost 2 bases and 7 bases, in that order; junction bases with no gene match: 7. Germline V CDR1 and CDR2: SGHVS, FNYEAQ. CDR3 size: 15 residues. The repertoire was sequenced with immunoSEQ multiplex PCR; TCRdb's copy has only in-frame clones and lacks some. The sample lists 100,000 to 150,000 clones; roughly 85% were seen once. The rearrangement joins TRBV7-6 to TRBJ2-1; 8 bases are a match to TRBD2. The clonotype originates from a woman aged 80 or over with acute or convalescent COVID-19. The sample comprised peripheral blood. The DNA for the CDR3 is TGTGCCAGCAGCTTACCGGGACTAGGGGTGAATGAGCAGTTCTTC. It is translated as CASSLPGLGVNEQFF.